A selection of T cell receptor beta chains follows, all from one sample in a study of cytomegalovirus exposure and HLA in healthy donors. Clones were read by immunoSEQ multiplex PCR, and TCRdb kept only the in-frame ones, dropping some. This table has about 120,000 clones, 75% to 80% appearing once. Source material: PBMCs. These receptors were collected from a woman in her thirties in good health and CMV-seronegative. The CDR3 runs from the conserved cysteine through the conserved F or W.

J	V	length	CDR3
TRBJ2-1	TRBV7-2	13	CASSESSYNEQFF
TRBJ2-7	TRBV7-9	11	CASGHDYEQYF
TRBJ1-5	TRBV4-1	18	CASSQGTGGHESNQPQHF
TRBJ1-1	TRBV25-1	13	CASTMGANTEAFF
TRBJ1-1	TRBV6-5	13	CASSERTPTEAFF
TRBJ1-1	TRBV5-4	14	CASSLGQVNTEAFF
TRBJ1-3	TRBV6-5	14	CASRMGGSGNTIYF
TRBJ1-2	TRBV21-1	15	CASSSTGGLHYGYTF
TRBJ2-3	TRBV6-5	15	CASSPRDSYTDTQYF
TRBJ2-5	TRBV29-1	13	CSADLAGWETQYF
TRBJ2-5	TRBV7-2	16	CASSQGSARHQETQYF